Here is one T cell receptor beta chain with its context. Its target is unknown. The PCR made use of 60 Vbeta and 13 Jbeta primers. Only in-frame clones appear in the TCRdb table, and some are missing; sequencing was by immunoSEQ multiplex PCR. In the table there are about 140,000 clones, 75% to 85% of which are singletons. These data originate in a study of cytomegalovirus exposure and HLA in healthy donors. Study-wide results and caveats: Listed as cytomegalovirus-associated were 150 or so TCR beta chains. When a later analysis was performed, an Asian-associated ancestry cluster reportedly had fewer N-insertions than the approximately 600-donor mean.

The sequencing sample was made of PBMCs. The clonotype comes from a middle-aged woman in good health and CMV-seronegative.

The CDR3 sequence: CASSVATPLHF. CDR3 coding DNA: TGTGCCAGCAGTGTTGCTACACCCCTCCACTTT. The chain combines TRBV6-1 with TRBJ1-6; D remains ambiguous. Trimming pared 4 bases from V and 11 bases from J, leaving 6 bases between. CDR3 size: 11 residues. CDR1 MNHNS and CDR2 SASEGT come from the germline V gene.